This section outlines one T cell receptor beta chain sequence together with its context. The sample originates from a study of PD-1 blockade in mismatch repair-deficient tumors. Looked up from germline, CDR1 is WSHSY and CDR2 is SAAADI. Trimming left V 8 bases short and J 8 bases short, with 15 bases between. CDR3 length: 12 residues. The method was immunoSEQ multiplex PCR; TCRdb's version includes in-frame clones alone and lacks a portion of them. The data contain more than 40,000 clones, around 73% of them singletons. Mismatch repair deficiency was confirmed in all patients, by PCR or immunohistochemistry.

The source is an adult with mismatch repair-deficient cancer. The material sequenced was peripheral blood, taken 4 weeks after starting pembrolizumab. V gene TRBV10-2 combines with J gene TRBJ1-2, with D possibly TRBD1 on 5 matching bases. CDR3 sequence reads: CASSVGEEGYTF. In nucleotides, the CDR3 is TGCGCCAGCTCAGTGGGGGAGGAGGGCTACACCTTC.